This T cell receptor (beta chain) stems from a study of shared T cell receptors in the human thymus. Trimming took 2 bases from V and 3 from J, leaving 8 bases between them. The length of the CDR3 is 13 residues. Germline CDR1 is SGHTA and CDR2 is FQGTGA. Clones were sequenced by immunoSEQ multiplex PCR, and TCRdb holds only the in-frame ones, with some missing. The repertoire holds hundreds of thousands of clones, approximately 83% seen once, with roughly 0.01% in the top ten. These data also featured in a second study, about human thymus T cells. That work contributes: Infants, healthy and Finnish, who were having corrective surgery for congenital heart defects served as donors. During corrective heart surgery, resections were taken, and the thymus tissue came from them. Gene usage (both V and J) appeared biased in thymic and blood repertoires. Unrelated individuals reportedly shared highly overlapping thymic TCR repertoires.

Sequenced: thymocytes. The receptor's source is a girl under two years old with a congenital heart defect. The gene calls are TRBV7-3 and TRBJ2-7; possible D gene TRBD2, 5 bases. The CDR3 region is CASSLGESYEQYF. The CDR3 DNA follows: TGTGCCAGCAGCTTAGGGGAGAGCTACGAGCAGTACTTC.